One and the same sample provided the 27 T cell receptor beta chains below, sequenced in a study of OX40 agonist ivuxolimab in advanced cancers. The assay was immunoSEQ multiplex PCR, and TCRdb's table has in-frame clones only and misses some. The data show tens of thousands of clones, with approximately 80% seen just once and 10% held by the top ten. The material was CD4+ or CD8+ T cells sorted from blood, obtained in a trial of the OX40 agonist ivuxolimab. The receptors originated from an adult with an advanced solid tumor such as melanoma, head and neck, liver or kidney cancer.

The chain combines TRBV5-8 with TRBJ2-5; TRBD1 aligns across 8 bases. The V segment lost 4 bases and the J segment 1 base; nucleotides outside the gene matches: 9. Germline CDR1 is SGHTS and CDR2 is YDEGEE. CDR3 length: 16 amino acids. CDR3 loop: CASSLGQGLIQETQYF. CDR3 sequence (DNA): TGTGCCAGCAGCCTCGGACAGGGCCTAATCCAAGAGACCCAGTACTTC.

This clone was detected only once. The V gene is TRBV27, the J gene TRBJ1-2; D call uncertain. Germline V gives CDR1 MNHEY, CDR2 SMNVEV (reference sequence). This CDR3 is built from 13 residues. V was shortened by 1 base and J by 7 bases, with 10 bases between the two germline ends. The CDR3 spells CASSLYEGGGYTF. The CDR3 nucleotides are TGTGCCAGCAGTTTATATGAGGGAGGTGGCTACACCTTC.

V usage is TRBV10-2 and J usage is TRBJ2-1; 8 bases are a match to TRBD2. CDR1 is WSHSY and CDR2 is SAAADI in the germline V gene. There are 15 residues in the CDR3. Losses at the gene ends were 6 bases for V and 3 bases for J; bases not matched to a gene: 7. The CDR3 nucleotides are TGCGCCAGCAGGCATAGCGGGACGAACTACAATGAGCAGTTCTTC. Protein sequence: CASRHSGTNYNEQFF.

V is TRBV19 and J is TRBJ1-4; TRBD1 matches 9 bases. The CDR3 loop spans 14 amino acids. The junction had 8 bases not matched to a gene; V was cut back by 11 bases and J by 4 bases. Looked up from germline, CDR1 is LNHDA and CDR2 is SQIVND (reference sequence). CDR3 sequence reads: CACNRGQGNEKLFF. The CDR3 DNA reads TGTGCCTGCAACAGGGGGCAGGGTAATGAAAAACTGTTTTTT.

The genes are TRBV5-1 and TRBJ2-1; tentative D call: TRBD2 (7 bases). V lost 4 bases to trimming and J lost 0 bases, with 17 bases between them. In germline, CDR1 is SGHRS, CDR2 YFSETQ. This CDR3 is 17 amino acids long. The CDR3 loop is CASSPRSGTSSYNEQFF. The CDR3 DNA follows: TGCGCCAGCAGCCCAAGAAGCGGGACATCCTCCTACAATGAGCAGTTCTTC.

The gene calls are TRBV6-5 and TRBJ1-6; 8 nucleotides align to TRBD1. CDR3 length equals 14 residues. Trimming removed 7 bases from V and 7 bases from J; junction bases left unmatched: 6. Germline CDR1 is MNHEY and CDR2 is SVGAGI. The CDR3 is CASTYRTGNSPLHF. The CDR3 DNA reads TGTGCCAGCACCTACCGGACAGGGAATTCACCCCTCCACTTT.

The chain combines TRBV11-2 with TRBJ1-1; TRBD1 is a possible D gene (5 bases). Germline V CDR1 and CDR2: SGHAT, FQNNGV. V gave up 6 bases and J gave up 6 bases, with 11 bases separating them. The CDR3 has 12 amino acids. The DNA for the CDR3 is TGTGCCAGCAGTTGGGGACGCGCTGAAGCTTTCTTT. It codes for CASSWGRAEAFF.

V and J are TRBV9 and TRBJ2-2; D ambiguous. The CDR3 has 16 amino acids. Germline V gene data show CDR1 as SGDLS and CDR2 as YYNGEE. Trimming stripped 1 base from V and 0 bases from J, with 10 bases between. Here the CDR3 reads CASSVTAYTNTGELFF. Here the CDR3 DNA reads TGTGCCAGCAGCGTAACAGCTTATACGAACACCGGGGAGCTGTTTTTT.

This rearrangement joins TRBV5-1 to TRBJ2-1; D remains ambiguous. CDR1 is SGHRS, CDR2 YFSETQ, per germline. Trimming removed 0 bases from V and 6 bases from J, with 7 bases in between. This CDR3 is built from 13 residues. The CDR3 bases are TGCGCCAGCAGCTTGGATCCAGTCAATGAGCAGTTCTTC. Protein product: CASSLDPVNEQFF.

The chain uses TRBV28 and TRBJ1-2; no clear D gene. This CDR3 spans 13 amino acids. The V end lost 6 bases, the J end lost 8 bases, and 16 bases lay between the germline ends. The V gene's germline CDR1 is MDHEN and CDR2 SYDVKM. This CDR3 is CASRRMNSWGYTF. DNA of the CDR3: TGTGCCAGCAGGAGGATGAACTCCTGGGGCTACACCTTC.

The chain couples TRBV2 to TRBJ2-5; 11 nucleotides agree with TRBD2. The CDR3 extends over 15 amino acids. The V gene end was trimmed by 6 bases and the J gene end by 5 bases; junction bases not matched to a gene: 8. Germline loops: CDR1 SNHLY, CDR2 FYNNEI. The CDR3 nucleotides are TGTGCCAGCAGCCCTACTAGCGGGAGTGGGGAGACCCAGTACTTC. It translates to CASSPTSGSGETQYF.

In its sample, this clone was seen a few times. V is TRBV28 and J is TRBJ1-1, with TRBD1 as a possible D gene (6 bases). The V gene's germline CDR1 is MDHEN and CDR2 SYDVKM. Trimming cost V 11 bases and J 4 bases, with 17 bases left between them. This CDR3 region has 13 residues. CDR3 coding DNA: TGTGCCGCCTGGAGGGAGGGGGGCACTGAAGCTTTCTTT. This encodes CAAWREGGTEAFF.

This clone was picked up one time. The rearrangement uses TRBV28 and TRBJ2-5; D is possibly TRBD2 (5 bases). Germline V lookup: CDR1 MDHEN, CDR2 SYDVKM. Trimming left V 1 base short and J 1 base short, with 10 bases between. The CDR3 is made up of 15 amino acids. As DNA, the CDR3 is TGTGCCAGCAGTTTATCCAGGACTTTCCAAGAGACCCAGTACTTC. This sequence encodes CASSLSRTFQETQYF.

CDR3 nucleotide sequence: TGTGCCAGCAGCTTAGAGGGGGGGTATACCAATCAGCCCCAGCATTTT. Its protein product is CASSLEGGYTNQPQHF. The chain combines TRBV7-8 with TRBJ1-5; maybe TRBD1 (6 bases). Germline V gene data show CDR1 as SGHVS and CDR2 as FQNEAQ. The CDR3 runs to 16 residues. Trimming took 1 base from V and 3 from J, leaving 13 bases between them.

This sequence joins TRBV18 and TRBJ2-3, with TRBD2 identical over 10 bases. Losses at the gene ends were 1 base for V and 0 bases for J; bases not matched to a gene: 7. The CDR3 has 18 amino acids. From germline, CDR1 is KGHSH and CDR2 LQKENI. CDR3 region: CASSPLRLAGSSTDTQYF. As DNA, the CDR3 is TGTGCCAGCTCACCACTTCGACTAGCGGGTTCTAGCACAGATACGCAGTATTTT.

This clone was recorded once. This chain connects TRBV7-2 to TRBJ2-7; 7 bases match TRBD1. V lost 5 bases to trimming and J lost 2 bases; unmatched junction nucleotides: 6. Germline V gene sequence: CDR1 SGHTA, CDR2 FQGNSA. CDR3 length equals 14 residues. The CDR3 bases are TGTGCCAGCAGCCCGGGACAGTTAACCTACGAGCAGTACTTC. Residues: CASSPGQLTYEQYF.

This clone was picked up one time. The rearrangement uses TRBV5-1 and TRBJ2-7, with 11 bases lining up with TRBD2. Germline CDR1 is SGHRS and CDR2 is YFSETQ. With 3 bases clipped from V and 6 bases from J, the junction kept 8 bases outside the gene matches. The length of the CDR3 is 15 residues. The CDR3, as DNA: TGCGCCAGCAGCTCCTTATCTACTAGCGGGAGCGAGCAGTACTTC. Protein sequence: CASSSLSTSGSEQYF.

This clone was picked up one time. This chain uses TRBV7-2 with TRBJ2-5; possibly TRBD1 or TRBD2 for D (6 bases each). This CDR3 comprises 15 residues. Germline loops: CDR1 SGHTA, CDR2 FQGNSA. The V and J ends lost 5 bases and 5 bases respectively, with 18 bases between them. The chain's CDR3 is CASSQASGAQETQYF. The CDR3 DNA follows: TGTGCCAGCAGCCAAGCTTCGGGGGCGCAGGAGACCCAGTACTTC. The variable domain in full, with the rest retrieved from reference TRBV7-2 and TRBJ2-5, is GAGVSQSPSNKVTEKGKDVELRCDPISGHTALYWYRQSLGQGLEFLIYFQGNSAPDKSGLPSDRFSAERTGGSVSTLTIQRTQQEDSAVYLCASSQASGAQETQYFGPGTRLLVL.

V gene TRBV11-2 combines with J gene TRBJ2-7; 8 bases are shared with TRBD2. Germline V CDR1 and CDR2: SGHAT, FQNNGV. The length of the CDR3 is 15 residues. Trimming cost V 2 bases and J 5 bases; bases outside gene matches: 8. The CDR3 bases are TGTGCCAGCAGCTTAATAGCGGGACGTTGGGACGAGCAGTACTTC. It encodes CASSLIAGRWDEQYF.

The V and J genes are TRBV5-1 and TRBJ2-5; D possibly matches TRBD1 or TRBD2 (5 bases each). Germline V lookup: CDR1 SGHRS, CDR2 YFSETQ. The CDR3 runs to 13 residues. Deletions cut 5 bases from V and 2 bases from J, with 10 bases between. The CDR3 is CASRLGRQETQYF. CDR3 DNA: TGCGCCAGCAGGCTGGGACGGCAAGAGACCCAGTACTTC.

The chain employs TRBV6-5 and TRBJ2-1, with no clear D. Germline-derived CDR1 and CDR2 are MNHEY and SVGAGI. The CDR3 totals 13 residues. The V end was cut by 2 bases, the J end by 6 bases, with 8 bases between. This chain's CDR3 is CASSYRASNEQFF. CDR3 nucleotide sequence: TGTGCCAGCAGTTACCGGGCCAGCAATGAGCAGTTCTTC.

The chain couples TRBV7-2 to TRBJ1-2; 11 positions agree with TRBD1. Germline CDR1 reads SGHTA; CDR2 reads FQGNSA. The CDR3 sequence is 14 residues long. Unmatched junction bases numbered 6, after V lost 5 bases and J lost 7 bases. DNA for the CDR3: TGTGCCAGCAGCCTCGGGACAGGGGGTTTTGGCTACACCTTC. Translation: CASSLGTGGFGYTF.

CDR3 protein: CASSLEVGRPTDTQYF. CDR3 coding DNA: TGCGCCAGCAGCTTGGAAGTCGGCCGGCCCACAGATACGCAGTATTTT. The V gene is TRBV5-1, the J gene TRBJ2-3; D is ambiguous. Germline V lookup: CDR1 SGHRS, CDR2 YFSETQ. V lost 0 bases and J 2 bases, leaving 13 bases between the germline ends. This CDR3 comprises 16 residues.

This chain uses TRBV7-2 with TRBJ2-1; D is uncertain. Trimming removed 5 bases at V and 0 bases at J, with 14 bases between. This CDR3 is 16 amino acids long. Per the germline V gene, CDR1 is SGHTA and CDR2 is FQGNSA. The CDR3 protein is CASSRAGQSSYNEQFF. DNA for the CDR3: TGTGCCAGCAGCAGGGCAGGTCAAAGCTCCTACAATGAGCAGTTCTTC.

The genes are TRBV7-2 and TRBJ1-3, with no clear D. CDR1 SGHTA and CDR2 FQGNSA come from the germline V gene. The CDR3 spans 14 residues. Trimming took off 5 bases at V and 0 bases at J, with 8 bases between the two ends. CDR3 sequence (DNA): TGTGCCAGCAGCAGAGAGAGCTCTGGAAACACCATATATTTT. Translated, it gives CASSRESSGNTIYF.

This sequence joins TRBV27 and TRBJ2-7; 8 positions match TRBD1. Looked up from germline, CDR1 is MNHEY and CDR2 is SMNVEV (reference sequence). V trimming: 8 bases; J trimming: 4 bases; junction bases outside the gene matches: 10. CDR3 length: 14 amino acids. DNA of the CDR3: TGTGCCAGCGCGAAGGACAGGGAGGCTTACGAGCAGTACTTC. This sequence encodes CASAKDREAYEQYF.

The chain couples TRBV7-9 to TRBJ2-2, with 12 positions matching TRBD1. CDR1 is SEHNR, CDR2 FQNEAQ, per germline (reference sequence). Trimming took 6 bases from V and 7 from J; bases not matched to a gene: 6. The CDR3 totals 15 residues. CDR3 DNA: TGTGCCAGCAGTTGGGGACAGGGGGCCCACGGGGAGCTGTTTTTT. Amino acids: CASSWGQGAHGELFF.